The next 27 T cell receptor beta chains were all read from a single sample in a study of regulatory T cells in long-lasting Graves disease. For TCR beta, libraries came from iRepertoire HTBI primers and Arm-PCR of CDR3 regions. MiXCR, run by TCRdb on the multiplex PCR reads, gives a single entry per CDR3 protein. Found here are hundreds of thousands of distinct CDR3 sequences, 16% of them singletons; the top ten hold about 17%. As for time point: newly diagnosed GD, antithyroid drugs for less than 3 months. RNA from PBMCs was the source of the TCR library. The same specimen was also included in a second study, on T cells in Graves' hyperthyroidism and ophthalmopathy.

Sample: peripheral blood mononuclear cells (PBMCs), taken at new diagnosis, from a patient treated with antithyroid drugs. The source is a young woman with Graves disease.

The chain employs TRBV20-1 and TRBJ2-2, with D perhaps assigned TRBD1 or TRBD2 (5 bases each). This CDR3 region has 15 residues. Germline CDR1 and CDR2: DFQATT and SNEGSKA (reference sequence). V was cut by 2 bases and J by 2 bases, with 12 bases left in between. In nucleotides, the CDR3 is TGCAGTGCTAGACTTACGGGGCCTAACACCGGGGAGCTGTTTTTT. Its protein product is CSARLTGPNTGELFF.

This clonotype was recorded many times. V is TRBV24-1 and J is TRBJ1-5; 7 bases agree with TRBD1. The length of the CDR3 is 15 residues. Looked up from germline, CDR1 is KGHDR and CDR2 is SFDVKD. V lost 4 bases to trimming and J lost 3 bases; unmatched junction nucleotides: 5. Written as DNA, the CDR3 is TGTGCCACCAGTGAGGCCGGGACAGACAATCAGCCCCAGCATTTT. Its protein is CATSEAGTDNQPQHF.

This chain connects TRBV19 to TRBJ1-1; maybe TRBD1 (5 bases). Germline CDR1 reads LNHDA; CDR2 reads SQIVND (reference sequence). The CDR3 runs to 13 residues. V lost 7 bases and J lost 1, with 10 bases in between. The CDR3 sequence: CASKDTGNTEAFF. CDR3 sequence (DNA): TGTGCCAGTAAGGACACCGGGAACACTGAAGCTTTCTTT.

This clonotype occurred a few times. The chain employs TRBV7-3 and TRBJ2-1; TRBD2 might be the D (6 bases). The CDR3 is 14 residues long. Trimming took 2 bases from V and 5 from J, leaving 10 bases between them. The germline gives CDR1 SGHTA, CDR2 FQGTGA. Here the CDR3 DNA reads TGTGCCAGCAGCTTAGGGGGGATCGACAATGAGCAGTTCTTC. Encoded protein: CASSLGGIDNEQFF.

This clonotype has only a few counts. V is TRBV20-1 and J is TRBJ2-3, with a possible D match to TRBD2 (6 bases). V was clipped by 6 bases and J by 2 bases, with 15 bases between them. Germline CDR1 and CDR2: DFQATT and SNEGSKA (reference sequence). The CDR3 length is 14 residues. The CDR3 coding sequence is TGCAGTGCGAGACTAGTAGTCTTCACAGATACGCAGTATTTT. It is translated as CSARLVVFTDTQYF.

The chain employs TRBV20-1 and TRBJ1-2; 7 bases are a match to TRBD1. V trimming: 1 base; J trimming: 4 bases; junction bases outside the gene matches: 6. The CDR3 is 14 residues long. Germline V lookup: CDR1 DFQATT, CDR2 SNEGSKA (reference sequence). The chain's CDR3 is CSARVWDRGYGYTF. CDR3 nucleotides: TGCAGTGCTAGAGTATGGGACAGAGGCTATGGCTACACCTTC.

This clonotype was counted a few times. The chain joins TRBV5-6 to TRBJ2-5; TRBD2 matches at 10 bases. CDR1 and CDR2 (germline): SGHDT, YYEEEE. There are 15 residues in the CDR3. V lost 5 bases, J lost 3 bases, and 7 bases stayed unmatched. The CDR3 reads CASSPPSGSKETQYF. DNA for the CDR3: TGTGCCAGCAGTCCCCCTAGCGGGAGTAAAGAGACCCAGTACTTC.

This chain links TRBV20-1 with TRBJ2-7, with TRBD2 as a possible D gene (5 bases). Per the germline V gene, CDR1 is DFQATT and CDR2 is SNEGSKA (reference sequence). The CDR3 runs to 14 residues. The V end was cut by 3 bases, the J end by 0 bases, with 12 bases between. The CDR3 DNA reads TGCAGTGCTAGCGTTCTAGCTGCCTCCTACGAGCAGTACTTC. It codes for CSASVLAASYEQYF.

The chain joins TRBV20-1 to TRBJ2-5, with D maybe TRBD1 (5 bases). Germline V gene lookup returns CDR1 DFQATT and CDR2 SNEGSKA (reference sequence). V dropped 5 bases and J dropped 2 bases, with 18 bases sitting between them. CDR3 length equals 15 residues. CDR3 in amino acids: CSAPDVGVVQETQYF. The CDR3 nucleotides are TGCAGTGCTCCAGACGTAGGGGTGGTGCAAGAGACCCAGTACTTC.

The rearrangement uses TRBV5-1 and TRBJ2-3; no reliable D call. The CDR3 sequence is 13 residues long. V was shortened by 1 base and J by 4 bases, with 7 bases between the two germline ends. Germline V CDR1 and CDR2: SGHRS, YFSETQ. The CDR3 region has the DNA TGCGCCAGCAGCTTGCCCGCGCCAGATACGCAGTATTTT. Translating it yields CASSLPAPDTQYF.

In the case of this clonotype: A junction boundary mismatches the germline segment, possibly from a read error. The chain uses TRBV27 and TRBJ2-7; D assignment may be TRBD1 or TRBD2 (5 bases each). The CDR3 spans 14 residues. The germline gives CDR1 MNHEY, CDR2 SMNVEV (reference sequence). CDR3 in amino acids: CAGRRDGLVYEQYF. The DNA for the CDR3 is TGTGCCGGCAGACGGGACGGGTTAGTCTACGAGCAGTACTTC.

This clonotype was counted at least ten times. The junction shows a germline mismatch at one end, possibly a read error. The gene calls are TRBV27 and TRBJ1-5; possible D gene TRBD1, 5 bases. The CDR3 length is 9 residues. Looked up from germline, CDR1 is MNHEY and CDR2 is SMNVEV (reference sequence). CDR3 in amino acids: CASSSLRDF. DNA for the CDR3: TGTGCCAGCAGTTCCCTCAGGGATTTT.

About this clonotype: The junction differs from germline at one of its ends, possibly a read error. This chain links TRBV28 with TRBJ2-7; 7 bases align to TRBD1. Germline V lookup: CDR1 MDHEN, CDR2 SYDVKM. The CDR3 sequence is 15 residues long. The CDR3 sequence: CASSAGTASSYEQYF. The CDR3, as DNA: TGTGCCAGCAGTGCCGGGACAGCGAGCTCCTATGAGCAGTACTTC.

The sample holds a few counts of this clonotype. The V and J genes are TRBV20-1 and TRBJ2-7; the D gene could be TRBD1 or TRBD2 (7 bases each). Germline V gene data show CDR1 as DFQATT and CDR2 as SNEGSKA (reference sequence). This CDR3 is built from 15 residues. V lost 3 bases, J lost 4 bases, and 19 bases lay in between. In nucleotides, the CDR3 is TGCAGTGCTAGGGCTCCCAGGGGGGGCATATACGAGCAGTACTTC. Protein sequence: CSARAPRGGIYEQYF.

The rearrangement links TRBV11-2 to TRBJ2-3; perhaps TRBD2 as D (6 bases). Germline V gene sequence: CDR1 SGHAT, CDR2 FQNNGV. Between the trimmed V and J ends, which lost 2 bases and 0 bases, there was a span of 15 bases. There are 17 residues in the CDR3. CDR3 residues: CASSLSGGAVSTDTQYF. In nucleotides, the CDR3 is TGTGCCAGCAGCTTATCCGGAGGGGCCGTTAGCACAGATACGCAGTATTTT. Using reference TRBV11-2 and TRBJ2-3 for the parts outside the CDR3, the full variable domain is EAGVAQSPRYKIIEKRQSVAFWCNPISGHATLYWYQQILGQGPKLLIQFQNNGVVDDSQLPKDRFSAERLKGVDSTLKIQPAKLEDSAVYLCASSLSGGAVSTDTQYFGPGTRLTVL.

This clonotype has only a few counts. This chain links TRBV28 with TRBJ2-1; no reliable D call. This CDR3 has 15 residues. Trimming removed 3 bases from V and 3 bases from J, with 12 bases in between. CDR1 is MDHEN and CDR2 is SYDVKM in the germline V gene. CDR3 loop: CASSFIGKDYNEQFF. In nucleotides, the CDR3 is TGTGCCAGCAGTTTCATCGGAAAGGACTACAATGAGCAGTTCTTC.

This clonotype turned up a few times. The CDR3 is CSTYKTSGQETQYF. The DNA of the CDR3 is TGCAGTACCTATAAGACTAGCGGCCAAGAGACCCAGTACTTC. The chain has TRBV20-1 and TRBJ2-5; the match to TRBD2 covers 9 bases. V was pared by 8 bases and J by 1 base, with 8 bases of the junction left unmatched. Germline lookup yields CDR1 DFQATT and CDR2 SNEGSKA (reference sequence). The CDR3 has 14 amino acids.

This clonotype was seen many times. The rearrangement links TRBV7-9 to TRBJ2-3; D might be TRBD1 (7 bases). From germline, CDR1 is SEHNR and CDR2 FQNEAQ (reference sequence). The ends were cut back, 6 bases at V and 7 bases at J, with 23 bases in the middle. This CDR3 region has 16 residues. The CDR3 nucleotides read TGTGCCAGCAGGGGGGCCGCAGGGGGGTTCACGAATACGCAGTATTTT. This sequence encodes CASRGAAGGFTNTQYF.

This clonotype occurred many times. This sequence joins TRBV28 and TRBJ2-1; 8 bases fit TRBD2. The V gene's germline CDR1 is MDHEN and CDR2 SYDVKM. This CDR3 is 13 amino acids long. The V and J ends lost 8 bases and 9 bases, in that order; junction bases with no gene match: 9. The CDR3 bases are TGTGCCAGCGGGACTAGGTTTGCAGTTGAGCAGTTCTTC. This codes for CASGTRFAVEQFF.

This chain links TRBV6-1 with TRBJ2-5; no clear D. The CDR3 sequence is 10 residues long. CDR1 and CDR2 from the germline V gene are MNHNS and SASEGT. Trimming took 7 bases from V and 5 from J, leaving 5 bases between them. CDR3 sequence: CASTRETQYF. The CDR3 DNA reads as TGTGCCAGCACACGGGAGACCCAGTACTTC.

The chain links TRBV6-1 to TRBJ2-7; tentatively, D is TRBD2 (6 bases). Germline CDR1 MNHNS, CDR2 SASEGT. CDR3 size: 14 residues. Between the trimmed V and J ends, which lost 5 bases and 2 bases, there was a span of 13 bases. This CDR3 reads CASSHSRGTYEQYF. CDR3 sequence (DNA): TGTGCCAGCAGTCATTCGCGGGGTACCTACGAGCAGTACTTC.

The J gene is TRBJ2-5, the V gene TRBV7-9; 7 nucleotides match TRBD1. The CDR3 has 18 residues. Germline trimming cut 1 base from V and 5 bases from J; bases unmatched to any gene: 16. Germline V gene lookup returns CDR1 SEHNR and CDR2 FQNEAQ (reference sequence). The CDR3 reads CASSLGGGRSRARETQYF. In nucleotides, the CDR3 is TGTGCCAGCAGCTTAGGAGGGGGCCGCTCCCGGGCAAGGGAGACCCAGTACTTC.

The V gene is TRBV28, the J gene TRBJ2-1, with TRBD1 identical over 10 bases. Trimming took 6 bases from V and 5 from J; bases not matched to a gene: 7. The V gene's germline CDR1 is MDHEN and CDR2 SYDVKM. This CDR3 comprises 15 residues. The CDR3 nucleotides read TGTGCCAGCAGGACACCGGGACAGGGGAACAATGAGCAGTTCTTC. It codes for CASRTPGQGNNEQFF.

This clonotype came up a few times. The rearrangement joins TRBV7-9 to TRBJ2-5; tentatively, D is TRBD1 (5 bases). V was trimmed by 3 bases and J by 5 bases, leaving 13 bases between them. CDR3 length: 14 amino acids. CDR1 is SEHNR and CDR2 is FQNEAQ in the germline V gene (reference sequence). The CDR3 loop reads CASSLDTQRETQYF. CDR3 nucleotide sequence: TGTGCCAGCAGCTTGGACACACAGAGGGAGACCCAGTACTTC.

There are many counts of this clonotype. The chain joins TRBV20-1 to TRBJ1-2; the D is unclear. The CDR3 runs to 10 residues. V was clipped by 6 bases and J by 8 bases, with 10 bases between them. Germline lookup yields CDR1 DFQATT and CDR2 SNEGSKA (reference sequence). The CDR3 coding sequence is TGCAGTGCCGGTCGGGCCGGCTACACCTTC. This codes for CSAGRAGYTF.

This clonotype occurred many times. The V call is TRBV28, the J call TRBJ1-1; D remains ambiguous. This CDR3 spans 12 amino acids. The V and J ends lost 3 bases and 8 bases respectively, with 10 bases between them. Germline V gene sequence: CDR1 MDHEN, CDR2 SYDVKM. The CDR3 bases are TGTGCCAGCAGTTTCCGCCGGGTCGAAGCTTTCTTT. Protein: CASSFRRVEAFF.

This clonotype showed up just a few times. The chain recombines TRBV5-1 with TRBJ2-2, with 9 nucleotides matching TRBD2. J gave up 2 bases and V 4 bases, and 6 bases lay outside the gene matches. The CDR3 covers 16 residues. CDR1 SGHRS and CDR2 YFSETQ come from the germline V gene. CDR3 nucleotides: TGCGCCAGCAGCCTAGCGGGGCGGCTCAACACCGGGGAGCTGTTTTTT. Translation: CASSLAGRLNTGELFF.